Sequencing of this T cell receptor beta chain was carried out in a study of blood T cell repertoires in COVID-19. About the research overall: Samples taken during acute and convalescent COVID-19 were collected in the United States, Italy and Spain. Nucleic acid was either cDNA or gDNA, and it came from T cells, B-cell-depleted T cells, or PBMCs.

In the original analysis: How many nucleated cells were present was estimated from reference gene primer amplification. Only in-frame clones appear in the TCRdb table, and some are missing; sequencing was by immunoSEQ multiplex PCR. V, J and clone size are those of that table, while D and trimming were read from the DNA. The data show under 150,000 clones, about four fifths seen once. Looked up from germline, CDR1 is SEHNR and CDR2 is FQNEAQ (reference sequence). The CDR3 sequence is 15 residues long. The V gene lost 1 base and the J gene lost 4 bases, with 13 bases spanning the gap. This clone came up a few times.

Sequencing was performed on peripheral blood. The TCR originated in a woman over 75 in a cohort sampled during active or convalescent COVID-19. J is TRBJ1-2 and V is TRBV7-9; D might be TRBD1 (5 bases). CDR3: CASSLGTDGAYGYTF. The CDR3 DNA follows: TGTGCCAGCAGCTTAGGAACCGATGGGGCCTATGGCTACACCTTC.